This T cell receptor (beta chain) originates from a study of CD8 T cells in Susac syndrome. Note on this clonotype: Its antigen is unidentified.

The multiple sclerosis controls were treatment-naive patients with relapsing-remitting disease that was stable or active. When the RNA was reverse transcribed, random hexamers were used with an input of about 0.45 to 1 ug. Each CDR3 protein is one row after TCRdb ran MiXCR on the immunoSEQ multiplex PCR reads. The sample yields around 150,000 distinct CDR3 sequences, roughly 96% seen once. The CDR3 runs to 18 residues. The V gene lost 0 bases and the J gene lost 7 bases, with 23 bases spanning the gap. Germline loops: CDR1 SGDLS, CDR2 YYNGEE. Study-wide results and limits: It was acknowledged in the study that the number of individuals who were included in its TCR sequencing and HLA analysis was relatively small.

This chain joins TRBV9 and TRBJ2-1, with D possibly being TRBD2 (6 bases). The specimen sequenced was CD4+ T cells from PBMCs. This TCR came from a human donor with multiple sclerosis. In nucleotides, the CDR3 is TGTGCCAGCAGCGTAGCCCCCGGGGGAGCGACGAGTAGAAATGAGCAGTTCTTC. Translating gives CASSVAPGGATSRNEQFF.